One and the same sample provided the 11 T cell receptor beta chains below, sequenced in a study of shared clonotypes between healthy human individuals. Only in-frame clones appear in the TCRdb table, and some are missing; sequencing was by immunoSEQ multiplex PCR. The sample lists about 1 million clones, 65% to 80% occurring once. Specimen: memory CD4+ T cells sorted from blood. The subset is: CD45RA-negative fraction. The origin of the receptors is a man aged 18 to 29 in good health.

This chain joins TRBV19 and TRBJ1-1; 9 positions agree with TRBD1. With 5 bases clipped from V and 4 bases from J, the junction kept 5 bases outside the gene matches. The CDR3 loop spans 14 amino acids. Germline assignment: CDR1 LNHDA and CDR2 SQIVND (reference sequence). The CDR3 coding sequence is TGTGCCAGTAGTGTAACAGGGGGCTTCACTGAAGCTTTCTTT. This codes for CASSVTGGFTEAFF.

Remarks on this clone: Other DNA sequences in the sample encode the same CDR3. This chain links TRBV5-1 with TRBJ1-1; the D gene is possibly TRBD1 (5 bases). The CDR3 sequence is 13 residues long. V lost 3 bases to trimming and J lost 5 bases, with 11 bases between them. Per the germline V gene, CDR1 is SGHRS and CDR2 is YFSETQ. The CDR3 region has the DNA TGCGCCAGCAGCTCGACCGGGGGGACTGAAGCTTTCTTT. Residues: CASSSTGGTEAFF.

This chain uses TRBV30 with TRBJ1-1; D is perhaps TRBD1 (5 bases). V lost 5 bases, J lost 4 bases, and 14 bases lay in between. CDR1 and CDR2 (germline): GTSNPN, SVGIG (reference sequence). This CDR3 is 13 amino acids long. CDR3 residues: CAWGLGRGTEAFF. Written as DNA, the CDR3 is TGTGCCTGGGGGCTTGGTAGGGGCACTGAAGCTTTCTTT.

Worth noting for this clone: At the DNA level, this CDR3 is encoded by other sequences in the same sample as well. The J gene is TRBJ2-5, the V gene TRBV7-9; 7 bases line up with TRBD2. J was trimmed by 0 bases and V by 0 bases; bases with no gene match: 1. CDR1 SEHNR and CDR2 FQNEAQ come from the germline V gene (reference sequence). There are 15 residues in the CDR3. The CDR3 region has the DNA TGTGCCAGCAGCTTAGCTAGCGGGTACCAAGAGACCCAGTACTTC. The encoded protein is CASSLASGYQETQYF.

This chain joins TRBV19 and TRBJ2-3; 14 positions match TRBD2. Trimming at V came to 4 bases and at J to 13 bases, leaving 13 bases not matched to a gene. In germline, CDR1 is LNHDA, CDR2 SQIVND (reference sequence). The length of the CDR3 is 16 residues. The CDR3 DNA reads as TGTGCCAGTAGTACGGGGACTAGCGGGAGTCAGAAAGTGGAGTATTTT. Translated, it gives CASSTGTSGSQKVEYF.

This clone came up many times. The gene calls are TRBV25-1 and TRBJ2-1; no definite D call. The CDR3 consists of 13 residues. The V and J ends lost 4 bases and 8 bases respectively, with 12 bases between them. Germline CDR1 MGHDK, CDR2 SYGVNS. DNA for the CDR3: TGTGCCAGCAGTGGGACCATACACGATGAGCAGTTCTTC. Protein product: CASSGTIHDEQFF. Filled out from reference TRBV25-1 and TRBJ2-1, the complete variable domain reads EADIYQTPRYLVIGTGKKITLECSQTMGHDKMYWYQQDPGMELHLIHYSYGVNSTEKGDLSSESTVSRIRTEHFPLTLESARPSHTSQYLCASSGTIHDEQFFGPGTRLTVL.

This clone showed up just once. The rearrangement joins TRBV5-6 to TRBJ1-3, with 9 nucleotides matching TRBD1. Per the germline V gene, CDR1 is SGHDT and CDR2 is YYEEEE. V was pared by 5 bases and J by 0 bases, with 6 bases of the junction left unmatched. The CDR3 is made up of 16 amino acids. The CDR3 bases are TGTGCCAGCAGAACCGGGACAGGGAACTCTGGAAACACCATATATTTT. Translated, it gives CASRTGTGNSGNTIYF.

This chain connects TRBV7-9 to TRBJ1-4; 7 positions match TRBD1. With 6 bases clipped from V and 2 bases from J, the junction kept 6 bases outside the gene matches. The germline gives CDR1 SEHNR, CDR2 FQNEAQ (reference sequence). The CDR3 consists of 15 residues. Here the CDR3 DNA reads TGTGCCAGCAGTACAGGGGATACGACTAATGAAAAACTGTTTTTT. Amino acid sequence: CASSTGDTTNEKLFF. Based on the CDR3 plus reference TRBV7-9 and TRBJ1-4, the full variable domain is DTGVSQNPRHKITKRGQNVTFRCDPISEHNRLYWYRQTLGQGPEFLTYFQNEAQLEKSRLLSDRFSAERPKGSFSTLEIQRTEQGDSAMYLCASSTGDTTNEKLFFGSGTQLSVL.

V is TRBV21-1 and J is TRBJ1-2; the D segment call TRBD1 is taken from the table without a DNA check. TRBV21-1 is listed as a pseudogene. The CDR3 has 14 residues. CDR3 sequence (DNA): TGTGCCAGCACCCAGACAGGGCAAAACTATGGCTACACCTTC. It encodes CASTQTGQNYGYTF.

The genes are TRBV10-3 and TRBJ2-3, with 10 nucleotides matching TRBD2. J gave up 0 bases and V 6 bases, and 3 bases lay outside the gene matches. CDR1 is ENHRY and CDR2 is SYGVKD in the germline V gene. This CDR3 is 15 amino acids long. CDR3 coding DNA: TGTGCCATCAGCGGACTAGCGGTCAGCACAGATACGCAGTATTTT. This codes for CAISGLAVSTDTQYF.

The chain carries TRBV18 and TRBJ2-5, with D tentatively TRBD1 (5 bases). V lost 0 bases to trimming and J lost 4 bases, with 18 bases between them. Germline assignment: CDR1 KGHSH and CDR2 LQKENI. The CDR3 is 17 residues long. CDR3 DNA sequence: TGTGCCAGCTCACCACCGTTTGGCAGGGCGGATGGAGAGACCCAGTACTTC. It is translated as CASSPPFGRADGETQYF.